The rows below give T cell receptor beta chains drawn from one sample of a study of T cell repertoires in cytomegalovirus infection. TCRdb analysed the reads with MiXCR anew, one entry per CDR3 protein. The table lists a few hundred thousand distinct CDR3 sequences, 15% to 20% of them singletons. The sequenced sample was PBMCs. The source is a human donor in good health (CMV status not recorded). Some clones in this sample may be carry-over from other donors' samples. Each CDR3 is given with its conserved first and last residue. The D gene is left open where the match is weak. Only some rows state a clone size, as once, few, many or a class for expanded clones.

>-|TRBV5-6|-|TRBJ2-2
TGTGCCAGCAGCTACAGGACCCGAACCACCGGGGAGCTGTTTTTT
CASSYRTRTTGELFF
>-|TRBV29-1|-|TRBJ1-4
TGCAGCGGTTTGTCGGGGAATGAAAAACTGTTTTTT
CSGLSGNEKLFF
>many|TRBV6-1|TRBD1|TRBJ2-1
TGTGCCAGCACCGGGACAGTTTACAATGAGCAGTTCTTC
CASTGTVYNEQFF
>-|TRBV18|-|TRBJ2-2
TGTGCCAGCTCACCACAGGCATTCCCCGGGGAGCTGTTTTTT
CASSPQAFPGELFF
>many|TRBV28|TRBD1|TRBJ2-5
TGTGCCAGCATACCGGGACAGGGGGAGACCCAGTACTTC
CASIPGQGETQYF
>many|TRBV12-3/TRBV12-4|TRBD1|TRBJ2-1
TGTGCCAGCAGTCCCCGGACAGGGCGCAATGAGCAGTTCTTC
CASSPRTGRNEQFF
>many|TRBV7-2|-|TRBJ2-7
TGTGCCAGCAGCTCGAGTCTAGGGAGCTCCTACGAGCAGTACTTC
CASSSSLGSSYEQYF
>few|TRBV7-9|-|TRBJ2-5
TGTGCCAGCAGCTTGACTCGGGGACGGATAATCCAAGAGACCCAGTACTTC
CASSLTRGRIIQETQYF
>few|TRBV7-9|TRBD2|TRBJ2-7
TGTGCCAGCACCGTGGGTCTAGCGGGGAAGTACGAGCAGTACTTC
CASTVGLAGKYEQYF
>many|TRBV6-1|-|TRBJ2-3
TGTGCCAGCAGTGATGATACCAGGACGGATTCCACAGATACGCAGTATTTT
CASSDDTRTDSTDTQYF
>-|TRBV28|-|TRBJ2-7
TGTGCCAGCTGCCCCGGGGGGCCATACGAGCAGTACTTC
CASCPGGPYEQYF
>many|TRBV4-3|-|TRBJ2-2
TGCGCCAGCAGCCAGCGGGGCAGGGAATTTTCACACACCGGGGAGCTGTTTTTT
CASSQRGREFSHTGELFF
>-|TRBV28|-|TRBJ2-1
TGTGCCAGCAGCCCAGGGGGGTCGGGAGTGGATTTCTCCTACAATGAGCAGTTCTTC
CASSPGGSGVDFSYNEQFF
>-|TRBV12-3/TRBV12-4|-|TRBJ1-5
TGTGCCAGCAGTTCGCACGACGGGAATCAGCCCCAGCATTTT
CASSSHDGNQPQHF
>-|TRBV20-1|TRBD1|TRBJ1-1
TGCAGTGCTAGGCCCCCAGGACAGGCGAACACTGAAGCTTTCTTT
CSARPPGQANTEAFF
>few|TRBV7-9|TRBD1|TRBJ1-1
TGTGCCAGCAGCTTAGGGACAGGGGGCCGGTATACTGAAGCTTTCTTT
CASSLGTGGRYTEAFF
>few|TRBV24-1|TRBD2|TRBJ2-1
TGTGCCACCAGTGTTCTAGCGGATCCTTACAATGAGCAGTTCTTC
CATSVLADPYNEQFF
>-|TRBV5-1|TRBD1|TRBJ1-1
TGCGCCAGCAGCGGCAGGGGGCTATATGGGACTGAAGCTTTCTTT
CASSGRGLYGTEAFF
>many|TRBV7-9|TRBD2|TRBJ2-3
TGTGCCAGCAGCTTTTCGGGACTAGGCAGAGATACGCAGTATTTT
CASSFSGLGRDTQYF
>-|TRBV3-1|-|TRBJ1-5
TGTGCCAGCAGCCAAGACACAGTTTCTCAGCCCCAGCATTTT
CASSQDTVSQPQHF
>few|TRBV6-6|-|TRBJ1-2
TGTGCCAGCAGTTACGGGGTGGGTTTATACGGAGATGGGGGCTACACCTTC
CASSYGVGLYGDGGYTF
>few|TRBV7-9|-|TRBJ1-3
TGTGCCAGCAGCCCCCAGGTCGGGGCTGGAAACACCATATATTTT
CASSPQVGAGNTIYF
>few|TRBV20-1|TRBD2|TRBJ2-1
TGCAGTGCTACTACTAGCGGGGGGGCCAGCGAGCAGTTCTTC
CSATTSGGASEQFF
>few|TRBV2|-|TRBJ2-1
TGTGCCAGCAGTGACGGGGGCCACCAGTTCTTC
CASSDGGHQFF
>few|TRBV2|TRBD1|TRBJ1-6
TGTGCCACGGGACAGCGACTTAGCTCCTATAATTCACCCCTCCACTTT
CATGQRLSSYNSPLHF
>few|TRBV3-1|-|TRBJ2-2
TGTGCCAGCAGCCCGGGAGTGCCCGGGGAGCTGTTTTTT
CASSPGVPGELFF
>-|TRBV3-1|-|TRBJ1-1
TGTGCCAGCAGGATGGGGGCCACTGAAGCTTTCTTT
CASRMGATEAFF
>-|TRBV12-3/TRBV12-4|-|TRBJ1-3
TGTGCCAGCAGTTTCTCCGTAACAGGCTCTGGAAACACCATATATTTT
CASSFSVTGSGNTIYF
>few|TRBV7-6|TRBD1|TRBJ1-1
TGTGCCAGCAGCCCCGGACAGGTCTCGGTGAACACTGAAGCTTTCTTT
CASSPGQVSVNTEAFF
>few|TRBV6-2/TRBV6-3|TRBD1|TRBJ1-1
TGTGCCAGCACCAGGGGGTGGATTGGGACTGAAGCTTTCTTT
CASTRGWIGTEAFF
>once|TRBV28|-|TRBJ2-1
TGTGCCAGCAGTGGTGGTTACAATGAGCAGTTCTTC
CASSGGYNEQFF
>few|TRBV5-1|TRBD1|TRBJ1-4
TGCGCCAGCAGCTTAGCGGGACAGACGGAAAAACTGTTTTTT
CASSLAGQTEKLFF
>many|TRBV10-3|-|TRBJ1-6
TGTGCCATCAGTGAGTCGGAAGGGGGCTCCTATAATTCACCCCTCCACTTT
CAISESEGGSYNSPLHF
>many|TRBV4-3|-|TRBJ2-1
TGCGCCAGCAGCCAAGAGCGGGGATCAAGCTCCTACAATGAGCAGTTCTTC
CASSQERGSSSYNEQFF
>few|TRBV20-1|-|TRBJ1-6
TGCAGTGCTGACAGGCCGAGCGACGGTAATTCACCCCTCCACTTT
CSADRPSDGNSPLHF
>few|TRBV28|TRBD2|TRBJ2-3
TGTGCCACGAAGAGGGCGGGGGGATCCACAGATACGCAGTATTTT
CATKRAGGSTDTQYF
>many|TRBV20-1|-|TRBJ1-4
TGCAGTGCTAGAGAGGGCCTTAATGAAAAACTGTTTTTT
CSAREGLNEKLFF
>-|TRBV7-9|TRBD1|TRBJ2-7
TGTGCCAGCAGCTTCCCGGGACAGGTGACCGAGCAGTACTTC
CASSFPGQVTEQYF
>many|TRBV7-2|TRBD2|TRBJ2-1
TGTGCCAGTCGGGAGGGGAGTGCTAGCTACAATGAGCAGTTCTTC
CASREGSASYNEQFF
>many|TRBV4-2|-|TRBJ1-1
TGTGCCAGCAGCCAAGATCCGGGTATGAACACTGAAGCTTTCTTT
CASSQDPGMNTEAFF
>few|TRBV2|-|TRBJ1-5
TGTGCCAGCAGTGAAGGGGGAGTTACTATGAAGAAGCCCCAGCATTTT
CASSEGGVTMKKPQHF
>many|TRBV19|TRBD1|TRBJ2-2
TGTGCCAGTAGTCGGACAGGGGAGCACGGGGAGCTGTTTTTT
CASSRTGEHGELFF
>few|TRBV2|-|TRBJ1-1
TGTGCCAGCACCGCACAGGGAAGGACTGAAGCTTTCTTT
CASTAQGRTEAFF
>many|TRBV6-5|-|TRBJ2-6
TGTGCCAGCAGTTACAGTCCAGGGGATGGGGCCAACGTCCTGACTTTC
CASSYSPGDGANVLTF
>-|TRBV6-1|TRBD1|TRBJ2-7
TGTGCCAGCAAGATCGACAGGGGAGGCTACGAGCAGTACTTC
CASKIDRGGYEQYF